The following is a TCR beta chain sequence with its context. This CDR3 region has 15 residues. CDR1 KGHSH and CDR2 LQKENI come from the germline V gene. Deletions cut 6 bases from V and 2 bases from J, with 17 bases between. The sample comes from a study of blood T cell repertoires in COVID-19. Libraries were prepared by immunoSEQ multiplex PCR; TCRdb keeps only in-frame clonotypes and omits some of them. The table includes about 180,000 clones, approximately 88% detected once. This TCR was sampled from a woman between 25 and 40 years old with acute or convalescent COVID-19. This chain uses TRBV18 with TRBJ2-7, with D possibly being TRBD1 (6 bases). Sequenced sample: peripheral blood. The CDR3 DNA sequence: TGTGCCAGCTCTCGCACGAGGGGGACACCCTACGAGCAGTACTTC. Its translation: CASSRTRGTPYEQYF. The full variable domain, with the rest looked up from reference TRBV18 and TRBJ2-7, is NAGVMQNPRHLVRRRGQEARLRCSPMKGHSHVYWYRQLPEEGLKFMVYLQKENIIDESGMPKERFSAEFPKEGPSILRIQQVVRGDSAAYFCASSRTRGTPYEQYFGPGTRLTVT.